One sample yielded the 7 T cell receptor beta chains listed below, sequenced in a study of cytotoxic CD8 clonotypes in ibrutinib-treated CLL. Assay: immunoSEQ multiplex PCR; the TCRdb copy retains only in-frame clones and omits some. The data contain hundreds of thousands of clones, around three quarters of them singletons. Sequencing was performed on PBMCs, taken after 24 months of ibrutinib treatment. All receptors come from a human donor with chronic lymphocytic leukemia.

The chain combines TRBV25-1 with TRBJ2-1, with 11 bases aligning to TRBD2. CDR1 and CDR2 (germline): MGHDK, SYGVNS. The CDR3 totals 15 residues. Losses at the gene ends were 7 bases for V and 5 bases for J; bases not matched to a gene: 7. The CDR3 DNA reads TGTGCCAGCACCCCGACTAGCGGGGTAAACAATGAGCAGTTCTTC. It is translated as CASTPTSGVNNEQFF.

V usage is TRBV5-1 and J usage is TRBJ2-3; TRBD2 matches 10 bases. V was pared by 0 bases and J by 4 bases, with 11 bases of the junction left unmatched. Germline lookup yields CDR1 SGHRS and CDR2 YFSETQ. CDR3 length equals 18 residues. CDR3 sequence (DNA): TGCGCCAGCAGCTTGGCCGGGGGGACTAGCGCACCATCAGATACGCAGTATTTT. It is translated as CASSLAGGTSAPSDTQYF.

The chain uses TRBV30 and TRBJ2-2, with 7 bases identical to TRBD1. The CDR3 covers 14 residues. V gave up 4 bases and J gave up 1 base; unmatched junction bases: 3. The germline gives CDR1 GTSNPN, CDR2 SVGIG (reference sequence). The CDR3 loop is CAWKRGQNTGELFF. The CDR3 DNA is TGTGCCTGGAAAAGGGGGCAGAACACCGGGGAGCTGTTTTTT.

The chain uses TRBV6-5 and TRBJ1-2, with D unclear. This CDR3 comprises 13 residues. From germline, CDR1 is MNHEY and CDR2 SVGAGI. V was cut by 5 bases and J by 4 bases, with 11 bases left in between. This chain's CDR3 is CASSPDGLYGYTF. In DNA, the CDR3 is TGTGCCAGCAGTCCGGACGGCCTCTATGGCTACACCTTC.

The CDR3: CASSVVGNQETQYF. For the CDR3, the DNA is TGTGCCAGCAGCGTAGTTGGGAACCAAGAGACCCAGTACTTC. The chain carries TRBV9 and TRBJ2-5; unclear D gene. Looked up from germline, CDR1 is SGDLS and CDR2 is YYNGEE. The CDR3 sequence is 14 residues long. V dropped 0 bases and J dropped 0 bases, with 6 bases sitting between them. The whole variable domain, filled in from reference TRBV9 and TRBJ2-5, reads DSGVTQTPKHLITATGQRVTLRCSPRSGDLSVYWYQQSLDQGLQFLIQYYNGEERAKGNILERFSAQQFPDLHSELNLSSLELGDSALYFCASSVVGNQETQYFGPGTRLLVL.

The chain has TRBV5-1 and TRBJ1-5; TRBD1 agrees at 7 bases. Germline values: CDR1 SGHRS, CDR2 YFSETQ. The CDR3 sequence is 15 residues long. The V and J ends lost 4 bases and 4 bases, in that order; junction bases with no gene match: 8. The CDR3 is CASSLTGAENQPQHF. CDR3 coding DNA: TGCGCCAGCAGCCTTACAGGGGCCGAAAATCAGCCCCAGCATTTT.

This clone was counted a few times. The CDR3 DNA reads TGTGCCAGCAGGGGGTTAATCGCGCAGTTCTTC. Its translation is CASRGLIAQFF. The rearrangement links TRBV27 to TRBJ2-1; D gene uncertain. The CDR3 is 11 amino acids. The V gene lost 6 bases and the J gene lost 12 bases, with 12 bases spanning the gap. Germline CDR1 MNHEY, CDR2 SMNVEV (reference sequence).